This TCR beta chain was documented in a study of control samples from healthy donors and cancer patients. Method: immunoSEQ multiplex PCR; TCRdb's copy keeps in-frame clones and lacks some. The data contain about 150,000 clones, approximately 93% of them singletons. Germline V gene sequence: CDR1 SGHTA, CDR2 FQGNSA. There are 16 residues in the CDR3. The ends lost 1 base at V and 3 bases at J; junction bases unmatched: 6. Source material: blood. The sequence came from a man aged 35 to 55 in good health. The chain carries TRBV7-2 and TRBJ2-3; 8 bases are shared with TRBD2. CDR3 region: CASSLGAGGTTDTQYF. CDR3 coding DNA: TGTGCCAGCAGCTTAGGCGCGGGGGGTACGACAGATACGCAGTATTTT. Filled out from reference TRBV7-2 and TRBJ2-3, the complete variable domain reads GAGVSQSPSNKVTEKGKDVELRCDPISGHTALYWYRQSLGQGLEFLIYFQGNSAPDKSGLPSDRFSAERTGGSVSTLTIQRTQQEDSAVYLCASSLGAGGTTDTQYFGPGTRLTVL.